The 32 T cell receptor beta chains reported below all come from one sample, sequenced in a study of blood T cell repertoires in COVID-19. Sequenced by immunoSEQ multiplex PCR; TCRdb stores in-frame clones only, minus some. In the table there are about 130,000 clones, 80% to 90% of which are singletons. The sample consisted of PBMCs or T cells enriched from blood (not recorded which). The receptors stem from a woman between 45 and 60 years old who had recovered from COVID-19.

V usage is TRBV27 and J usage is TRBJ1-5; 7 bases align to TRBD1. Germline trimming cut 6 bases from V and 3 bases from J; bases unmatched to any gene: 5. Per germline, CDR1 MNHEY and CDR2 SMNVEV (reference sequence). The CDR3 has 14 residues. As DNA, the CDR3 is TGTGCCAGCAGACTCGGGACAGACAATCAGCCCCAGCATTTT. As protein: CASRLGTDNQPQHF.

J is TRBJ2-1 and V is TRBV6-2 or TRBV6-3; 14 bases line up with TRBD2. Germline V lookup: CDR1 MNHEY, CDR2 SVGEGT. This CDR3 spans 16 amino acids. V shed 5 bases and J 8 bases; nucleotides not matched to a gene: 8. In nucleotides, the CDR3 is TGTGCCAGCAGTCCCCGGACTAGCGGGGGGATCCATGAGCAGTTCTTC. Translated: CASSPRTSGGIHEQFF.

The chain employs TRBV9 and TRBJ1-6, with 8 nucleotides matching TRBD1. Germline V gene data show CDR1 as SGDLS and CDR2 as YYNGEE. V lost 3 bases to trimming and J lost 6 bases; unmatched junction nucleotides: 8. This CDR3 region has 16 residues. DNA for the CDR3: TGTGCCAGCAGCGCTGCCGGGGGACAGGTTAATTCACCCCTCCACTTT. Translated: CASSAAGGQVNSPLHF.

The chain employs TRBV13 and TRBJ2-3, with a possible D match to TRBD1 (6 bases). The V end lost 8 bases, the J end lost 4 bases, and 19 bases lay between the germline ends. Germline values: CDR1 PRHDT, CDR2 FYEKMQ (reference sequence). This CDR3 contains 15 residues. In DNA form, the CDR3 reads TGTGCCAGCGGGGAAACTGGGGGCCCCGCAGATACGCAGTATTTT. Translated: CASGETGGPADTQYF.

This clone was counted between two and nine times. This rearrangement joins TRBV2 to TRBJ2-7; TRBD2 is a possible D gene (5 bases). V lost 8 bases to trimming and J lost 2 bases, with 7 bases between them. The germline V gene encodes CDR1 SNHLY and CDR2 FYNNEI. The CDR3 runs to 11 residues. The CDR3 DNA follows: TGTGCCAGCTCGGGGACCTACGAGCAGTACTTC. Translated: CASSGTYEQYF.

The rearrangement links TRBV2 to TRBJ1-2; TRBD1 is a possible D gene (5 bases). Trimming cost V 5 bases and J 7 bases, with 14 bases left between them. The CDR3 has 13 amino acids. Germline CDR1 SNHLY, CDR2 FYNNEI. The CDR3 DNA reads TGTGCCAGCAGTCCCCCGGGGGTGGGTGGCTACACCTTC. It codes for CASSPPGVGGYTF.

This sequence joins TRBV4-1 and TRBJ1-4; 9 positions agree with TRBD1. This CDR3 region has 16 residues. The ends lost 5 bases at V and 0 bases at J; junction bases unmatched: 4. Germline V gene lookup returns CDR1 MGHRA and CDR2 YSYEKL. The CDR3 nucleotides are TGCGCCAGCAGCAACGGACAGGGGACAACTAATGAAAAACTGTTTTTT. Residues: CASSNGQGTTNEKLFF.

The chain links TRBV11-2 to TRBJ1-2; no reliable D call. The CDR3 totals 13 residues. The germline V gene has CDR1 SGHAT and CDR2 FQNNGV. Trimming left V 4 bases short and J 4 bases short, with 10 bases between. The CDR3 region is CASSSGRSYGYTF. The CDR3 coding sequence is TGTGCCAGCAGCTCCGGGAGATCCTATGGCTACACCTTC.

This clone was seen once. The chain carries TRBV6-6 and TRBJ1-5, with D uncertain. Trimming left V 0 bases short and J 1 base short, with 4 bases between. Germline assignment: CDR1 MNHNY and CDR2 SVGAGI (reference sequence). The CDR3 runs 14 residues. This CDR3 reads CASSYSGSNQPQHF. The DNA of the CDR3 is TGTGCCAGCAGTTACTCGGGCAGCAATCAGCCCCAGCATTTT.

The V call is TRBV6-5, the J call TRBJ1-2; TRBD1 aligns across 10 bases. Germline V lookup: CDR1 MNHEY, CDR2 SVGAGI. There are 14 residues in the CDR3. After removal of 6 bases from V and 8 bases from J, the junction contained 9 bases not matched to a gene. CDR3 nucleotides: TGTGCCAGCAGCCCCACCGGGACAGGGGTCGGCTACACCTTC. Amino acid sequence: CASSPTGTGVGYTF.

This clone was counted once. The V and J genes are TRBV15 and TRBJ1-1; the D is unclear. V lost 0 bases and J 0 bases, leaving 5 bases between the germline ends. Germline CDR1 and CDR2: LNHNV and YYDKDF (reference sequence). The CDR3 sequence is 14 residues long. The CDR3 sequence is CATSRDTLNTEAFF. CDR3 DNA: TGTGCCACCAGCAGAGACACTTTGAACACTGAAGCTTTCTTT. Full variable domain (rest looked up from reference TRBV15 and TRBJ1-1): DAMVIQNPRYQVTQFGKPVTLSCSQTLNHNVMYWYQQKSSQAPKLLFHYYDKDFNNEADTPDNFQSRRPNTSFCFLDIRSPGLGDTAMYLCATSRDTLNTEAFFGQGTRLTVV.

The rearrangement links TRBV11-2 to TRBJ2-7; D remains unclear. Trimming left V 0 bases short and J 4 bases short, with 10 bases between. This CDR3 is built from 14 residues. Germline loops: CDR1 SGHAT, CDR2 FQNNGV. The CDR3 DNA reads as TGTGCCAGCAGCTTAGACCCCCAGGAATACGAGCAGTACTTC. Translating gives CASSLDPQEYEQYF.

This sequence joins TRBV27 and TRBJ2-3, with TRBD2 matching over 8 bases. Trimming took 7 bases from V and 4 from J; bases not matched to a gene: 16. CDR3 length: 17 residues. Germline V gives CDR1 MNHEY, CDR2 SMNVEV (reference sequence). The CDR3 DNA follows: TGTGCCAGCACCAGAGTTTGGGGACTAGTATCGGCAGATACGCAGTATTTT. Protein product: CASTRVWGLVSADTQYF.

The chain's CDR3 is CATSVGGAQETQYF. CDR3 nucleotides: TGTGCCACCTCCGTCGGCGGGGCCCAAGAGACCCAGTACTTC. The rearrangement joins TRBV28 to TRBJ2-5, with D tentatively TRBD2 (6 bases). Trimming stripped 10 bases from V and 1 base from J, with 16 bases between. Germline CDR1 MDHEN, CDR2 SYDVKM. The CDR3 contains 14 residues.

The V gene is TRBV4-3, the J gene TRBJ2-2, with TRBD2 matching over 7 bases. The CDR3 is 15 amino acids. J was trimmed by 3 bases and V by 4 bases; bases with no gene match: 5. The germline V gene has CDR1 LGHNA and CDR2 YSLEER. Here the CDR3 DNA reads TGCGCCAGCAGCCCCACGGGGGGTCACACCGGGGAGCTGTTTTTT. This codes for CASSPTGGHTGELFF.

V is TRBV5-5 and J is TRBJ1-1; possibly TRBD1 for D (5 bases). The V gene's germline CDR1 is SGHKS and CDR2 YYEKEE (reference sequence). The CDR3 runs 14 residues. V was shortened by 4 bases and J by 1 base, with 11 bases between the two germline ends. CDR3 nucleotide sequence: TGTGCCAGCAGCCCAGGGTTGGGGAACACTGAAGCTTTCTTT. Encoded protein: CASSPGLGNTEAFF. Full variable domain (rest looked up from reference TRBV5-5 and TRBJ1-1): DAGVTQSPTHLIKTRGQQVTLRCSPISGHKSVSWYQQVLGQGPQFIFQYYEKEERGRGNFPDRFSARQFPNYSSELNVNALLLGDSALYLCASSPGLGNTEAFFGQGTRLTVV.

This chain links TRBV27 with TRBJ2-7; D is unclear. CDR1 and CDR2 (germline): MNHEY, SMNVEV (reference sequence). Between the trimmed V and J ends, which lost 6 bases and 1 base, there was a span of 19 bases. The CDR3 loop spans 16 amino acids. In DNA form, the CDR3 reads TGTGCCAGCAGCAAATCGGCGGAAAGGTATTCCTACGAGCAGTACTTC. Translated, it gives CASSKSAERYSYEQYF.

The gene calls are TRBV4-3 and TRBJ1-2; 8 bases line up with TRBD1. J gave up 0 bases and V 4 bases, and 4 bases lay outside the gene matches. Per germline, CDR1 LGHNA and CDR2 YSLEER. This CDR3 spans 15 amino acids. CDR3 amino acids: CASSPPGQANYGYTF. CDR3 sequence (DNA): TGCGCCAGCAGCCCACCGGGACAGGCTAACTATGGCTACACCTTC.

The chain uses TRBV30 and TRBJ2-5, with D possibly being TRBD2 (5 bases). Germline lookup yields CDR1 GTSNPN and CDR2 SVGIG (reference sequence). The CDR3 is made up of 13 amino acids. The V end was cut by 0 bases, the J end by 9 bases, with 14 bases between. CDR3 sequence: CAWSVPPGRAQYF. CDR3 DNA sequence: TGTGCCTGGAGTGTACCCCCGGGAAGGGCCCAGTACTTC.

The V gene is TRBV19, the J gene TRBJ1-4, with a possible D match to TRBD1 (6 bases). The CDR3 sequence is 16 residues long. Trimming removed 5 bases at V and 0 bases at J, with 13 bases between. The germline gives CDR1 LNHDA, CDR2 SQIVND (reference sequence). Here the CDR3 reads CASSPGQSTTNEKLFF. The DNA of the CDR3 is TGTGCCAGTAGTCCTGGACAGAGTACAACTAATGAAAAACTGTTTTTT.

The chain is built from TRBV5-1 and TRBJ2-7; 8 bases align to TRBD2. The V and J ends lost 2 bases and 7 bases, in that order; junction bases with no gene match: 5. The germline gives CDR1 SGHRS, CDR2 YFSETQ. The CDR3 has 13 amino acids. The CDR3 DNA reads TGCGCCAGCAGCTTAGCTAGCGGGCGGGAGCAGTACTTC. Translation gives CASSLASGREQYF.

This rearrangement joins TRBV7-8 to TRBJ2-5; a weak D match, TRBD2 (7 bases). The germline V gene encodes CDR1 SGHVS and CDR2 FQNEAQ. There are 14 residues in the CDR3. The V end was cut by 2 bases, the J end by 5 bases, with 12 bases between. CDR3 bases: TGTGCCAGCAGCTTACCCGGGGGGCTGGAGACCCAGTACTTC. Residues: CASSLPGGLETQYF.

The rearrangement joins TRBV11-2 to TRBJ2-7; possible D gene TRBD2, 5 bases. V lost 0 bases and J 3 bases, leaving 9 bases between the germline ends. This CDR3 has 14 amino acids. The germline V gene has CDR1 SGHAT and CDR2 FQNNGV. Here the CDR3 DNA reads TGTGCCAGCAGCTTAGAGGACTCCGTCTACGAGCAGTACTTC. It encodes CASSLEDSVYEQYF.

The gene calls are TRBV5-4 and TRBJ1-4, with 9 bases identical to TRBD1. Germline assignment: CDR1 SGHNT and CDR2 YYREEE (reference sequence). J was trimmed by 2 bases and V by 3 bases; bases with no gene match: 8. CDR3 length: 17 residues. CDR3 nucleotides: TGTGCCAGCAGCTCAAAACAGGGGGCGCTGACTAATGAAAAACTGTTTTTT. Translating it yields CASSSKQGALTNEKLFF.

Comments on this clone: One end of the junction is discordant with germline, which a read error may explain. The chain couples TRBV6-6 to TRBJ1-2; 9 nucleotides agree with TRBD1. The CDR3 length is 11 residues. Germline-derived CDR1 and CDR2 are MNHNY and SVGAGI (reference sequence). CDR3 bases: TGTGCCAGCAGTACGGGACAGGGATCTTCCTTC. Translation gives CASSTGQGSSF.

The V and J genes are TRBV7-2 and TRBJ2-3, with TRBD2 matching over 7 bases. Germline V gives CDR1 SGHTA, CDR2 FQGNSA. The junction had 0 bases not matched to a gene; V was cut back by 1 base and J by 8 bases. The CDR3 is 12 residues long. CDR3 region: CASSLGGGTQYF. The DNA for the CDR3 is TGTGCCAGCAGCTTAGGGGGGGGTACGCAGTATTTT. The full variable domain, in which reference TRBV7-2 and TRBJ2-3 provide the parts outside the CDR3, is GAGVSQSPSNKVTEKGKDVELRCDPISGHTALYWYRQSLGQGLEFLIYFQGNSAPDKSGLPSDRFSAERTGGSVSTLTIQRTQQEDSAVYLCASSLGGGTQYFGPGTRLTVL.

Turning to this clone: Other nucleotide sequences in the sample specify the same CDR3. V gene TRBV7-8 combines with J gene TRBJ2-7; D is ambiguous. The CDR3 is made up of 11 amino acids. Germline V CDR1 and CDR2: SGHVS, FQNEAQ. V was trimmed by 5 bases and J by 4 bases, leaving 6 bases between them. In DNA, the CDR3 is TGTGCCAGCAGCCTAAATTACGAGCAGTACTTC. Encoded protein: CASSLNYEQYF.

The genes are TRBV9 and TRBJ1-6; D is unresolved. Trimming shortened V by 2 bases and J by 8 bases, and 14 bases separated the two germline ends. Germline V lookup: CDR1 SGDLS, CDR2 YYNGEE. This CDR3 region has 15 residues. CDR3 amino acids: CASSVRAGRDSPLHF. The CDR3 DNA is TGTGCCAGCAGCGTGAGAGCTGGGCGGGATTCACCCCTCCACTTT.

The J gene is TRBJ2-3, the V gene TRBV29-1; 7 nucleotides line up with TRBD2. This CDR3 is built from 14 residues. With V trimmed by 8 bases and J by 0 bases, 8 bases remained unmatched. Looked up from germline, CDR1 is SQVTM and CDR2 is ANQGSEA. The CDR3 reads CSHGGGSSTDTQYF. CDR3 bases: TGCAGCCATGGGGGGGGGTCTAGCACAGATACGCAGTATTTT.

This clone was counted only a few times. The chain uses TRBV6-1 and TRBJ2-1; TRBD2 matches 10 bases. The CDR3 spans 15 residues. Germline V gives CDR1 MNHNS, CDR2 SASEGT. V lost 2 bases to trimming and J lost 4 bases; unmatched junction nucleotides: 2. The CDR3 DNA follows: TGTGCCAGCAGTGAACTAGCGGGGGATTACAATGAGCAGTTCTTC. Its protein is CASSELAGDYNEQFF.

This chain uses TRBV30 with TRBJ1-4; TRBD1 matches at 10 bases. V lost 5 bases to trimming and J lost 7 bases; unmatched junction nucleotides: 7. Germline CDR1 GTSNPN, CDR2 SVGIG (reference sequence). The CDR3 has 14 residues. CDR3 DNA: TGTGCCTGGCGGCTTTGGACAGGGGGTGAAAAACTGTTTTTT. Amino acid sequence: CAWRLWTGGEKLFF.

V is TRBV12-3 or TRBV12-4 and J is TRBJ2-7, with a tentative D call TRBD2 (7 bases). The CDR3 is 13 amino acids. V was shortened by 1 base and J by 6 bases, with 10 bases between the two germline ends. CDR3 protein: CASSLVGGVEQYF. The CDR3 bases are TGTGCCAGCAGTTTAGTAGGGGGGGTCGAGCAGTACTTC.